Listed below are T cell receptor beta chains from one sample, sequenced in a study of control samples from healthy donors and cancer patients. Sequenced by immunoSEQ multiplex PCR; TCRdb stores in-frame clones only, minus some. The sample has hundreds of thousands of clones; 75% to 95% are singletons. Sequenced sample: PBMCs. These receptor sequences come from a man aged 35 to 55 with head and neck cancer. Both conserved end residues are part of each CDR3. A D gene is named only where the DNA matches it firmly. A row's size may be missing; if present it is once, few, many or a size class.

CASSLKTSTDTQYF	TGTGCCAGCAGCCTAAAGACTAGCACAGATACGCAGTATTTT	once	14	.	TRBV5-6	TRBJ2-3
CASSQDRTGANVLTF	TGTGCCAGCAGCCAAGACCGGACTGGGGCCAACGTCCTGACTTTC	.	15	.	TRBV3-1/TRBV3-2	TRBJ2-6
CASSPIVGTGEQFF	TGTGCCAGCAGCCCTATAGTAGGGACCGGTGAGCAGTTCTTC	.	14	.	TRBV3-1/TRBV3-2	TRBJ2-1
CASSQVGSGANVLTF	TGTGCCAGCAGCCAAGTCGGCTCTGGGGCCAACGTCCTGACTTTC	.	15	.	TRBV14	TRBJ2-6
CAWMGSSGRRNEQYF	TGTGCCTGGATGGGGTCTAGCGGGAGACGGAACGAGCAGTACTTC	.	15	TRBD2	TRBV30	TRBJ2-7
CASSISPGRTYEQYF	TGTGCCAGTAGTATTTCCCCGGGGCGGACCTACGAGCAGTACTTC	.	15	.	TRBV19	TRBJ2-7
CASSQPWGGVKTYEQYF	TGCGCCAGCAGCCAACCCTGGGGAGGAGTAAAGACCTACGAGCAGTACTTC	.	17	.	TRBV4-1	TRBJ2-7
CAVSGAGNYEQYF	TGTGCCGTTTCTGGGGCAGGGAACTACGAGCAGTACTTC	.	13	.	TRBV30	TRBJ2-7
CATSRGAMNTEAFF	TGTGCCACCAGCAGAGGAGCTATGAACACTGAAGCTTTCTTT	.	14	.	TRBV15	TRBJ1-1
CASSYSVDTTNEKLFF	TGTGCCAGCAGTTACTCGGTGGACACTACTAATGAAAAACTGTTTTTT	.	16	.	TRBV6-2/TRBV6-3	TRBJ1-4
CASSPSAGANNEQFF	TGTGCCAGCAGTCCGTCGGCGGGAGCTAATAATGAGCAGTTCTTC	.	15	TRBD2	TRBV27	TRBJ2-1
CASSESGQYNEQFF	TGTGCCAGCAGCGAATCGGGACAGTACAATGAGCAGTTCTTC	.	14	TRBD1	TRBV6-2/TRBV6-3	TRBJ2-1
CASSLVGFGGYTF	TGTGCCAGCAGTTTAGTCGGGTTCGGTGGCTACACCTTC	.	13	.	TRBV12-3/TRBV12-4	TRBJ1-2
CASSSPPGARSTEAFF	TGTGCCAGCAGCTCCCCCCCGGGGGCTAGGAGCACTGAAGCTTTCTTT	.	16	.	TRBV7-2	TRBJ1-1
CASTRLFDRAEQFF	TGTGCCAGCACCCGCCTTTTTGACAGGGCTGAGCAGTTCTTC	.	14	TRBD1	TRBV6-5	TRBJ2-1
CASSPLPAGPGGYTF	TGTGCCAGCAGTCCACTCCCGGCCGGTCCCGGAGGCTACACCTTC	.	15	.	TRBV6-6	TRBJ1-2
CASSLSDLAWETQYF	TGTGCCAGCAGTTTATCGGATCTAGCGTGGGAGACCCAGTACTTC	.	15	.	TRBV27	TRBJ2-5
CASSQRLAGQETQYF	TGTGCCAGCAGCCAAAGGCTAGCGGGGCAAGAGACCCAGTACTTC	.	15	TRBD2	TRBV3-1/TRBV3-2	TRBJ2-5
CASSPSANTEAFF	TGTGCCAGCTCACCATCAGCGAACACTGAAGCTTTCTTT	.	13	.	TRBV18	TRBJ1-1
CASSFRSGSPLHF	TGCGCCAGCAGCTTCCGGAGCGGTTCACCCCTCCACTTT	.	13	.	TRBV4-3	TRBJ1-6